Listed below are T cell receptor beta chains from one sample, sequenced in a study of OX40 agonist ivuxolimab in advanced cancers. Some clones are missing from TCRdb's copy, which holds only in-frame ones; the method was immunoSEQ multiplex PCR. The sample contains around 110,000 clones, 93% of which appear only once. Sequencing used CD4+ or CD8+ T cells sorted from blood, obtained in a trial of the OX40 agonist ivuxolimab. The receptors were sampled from an adult with an advanced solid tumor such as melanoma, head and neck, liver or kidney cancer. Both conserved end residues are part of each CDR3. Fields, in order: D gene, V gene, CDR3 protein. D genes are given only for firm matches.

D gene: TRBD1
V gene: TRBV6-5
CDR3 protein: CASQTRGLDFYEQYF

D gene: TRBD1
V gene: TRBV7-8
CDR3 protein: CASSLRDRELSSYNSPLHF

D gene: .
V gene: TRBV19
CDR3 protein: CASSIEGQRTEAFF

D gene: TRBD1
V gene: TRBV6-5
CDR3 protein: CASSYEGAGTDTQYF

D gene: .
V gene: TRBV2
CDR3 protein: CASSERLATNEKLFF

D gene: .
V gene: TRBV29-1
CDR3 protein: CSADGPGNYGYTF

D gene: .
V gene: TRBV28
CDR3 protein: CASSPLPTGTGANVLTF

D gene: .
V gene: TRBV28
CDR3 protein: CASIMDSLNSPLHF

D gene: TRBD1
V gene: TRBV6-1
CDR3 protein: CASVDRGRVELFF

D gene: TRBD1
V gene: TRBV28
CDR3 protein: CASSVTTGGSGTEAFF

D gene: TRBD1
V gene: TRBV7-9
CDR3 protein: CASSPLEGALAPLHF

D gene: TRBD1
V gene: TRBV5-1
CDR3 protein: CASSLEGQGNQPQHF

D gene: .
V gene: TRBV6-6
CDR3 protein: CASSYGPGAPHEQFF

D gene: TRBD1
V gene: TRBV7-9
CDR3 protein: CASSRTGRETQYF

D gene: TRBD1
V gene: TRBV18
CDR3 protein: CASSPPDRVSYGYTF

D gene: TRBD1
V gene: TRBV18
CDR3 protein: CASSMGQGGSLTEAFF

D gene: .
V gene: TRBV19
CDR3 protein: CASSIRTAETYEQYF

D gene: .
V gene: TRBV28
CDR3 protein: CASSLLAPDTQYF

D gene: .
V gene: TRBV9
CDR3 protein: CASSVGGTHNEQFF

D gene: .
V gene: TRBV9
CDR3 protein: CASSVGGDTQYF

D gene: .
V gene: TRBV18
CDR3 protein: CASSPYRDYNEQFF

D gene: .
V gene: TRBV6-1
CDR3 protein: CASSREWGDNQPQHF

D gene: .
V gene: TRBV9
CDR3 protein: CASSADLGNQPQHF

D gene: .
V gene: TRBV7-2
CDR3 protein: CASSPWAPTEQFF

D gene: .
V gene: TRBV13
CDR3 protein: CASSSRGYEQYF

D gene: .
V gene: TRBV7-8
CDR3 protein: CASSLGRVETQYF

D gene: .
V gene: TRBV2
CDR3 protein: CASSEGGLYQPQHF

D gene: .
V gene: TRBV6-5
CDR3 protein: CASRRENIQYF

D gene: TRBD2
V gene: TRBV18
CDR3 protein: CASRRDSGETQYF

D gene: .
V gene: TRBV7-2
CDR3 protein: CASSPVGGDSQPQHF

D gene: .
V gene: TRBV7-9
CDR3 protein: CASSLEQLYGYTF

D gene: TRBD2
V gene: TRBV7-2
CDR3 protein: CASSLVGGSRQETQYF

D gene: TRBD2
V gene: TRBV7-2
CDR3 protein: CASSLGSSGSSYEQYF

D gene: TRBD2
V gene: TRBV28
CDR3 protein: CASTGGSNREQFF

D gene: .
V gene: TRBV6-5
CDR3 protein: CATSRSKYQETQYF

D gene: .
V gene: TRBV11-2
CDR3 protein: CASSFPPAAEQYF

D gene: TRBD1
V gene: TRBV4-2
CDR3 protein: CASSRLRTGIQETQYF

D gene: TRBD2
V gene: TRBV2
CDR3 protein: CASGGAGGHYNEQFF

D gene: .
V gene: TRBV6-5
CDR3 protein: CASSGQLISNQPQHF

D gene: TRBD2
V gene: TRBV7-3
CDR3 protein: CASSQSGGRETQYF

D gene: TRBD1
V gene: TRBV7-7
CDR3 protein: CASSLAQGVYEQFF

D gene: .
V gene: TRBV2
CDR3 protein: CATRRRGPETQYF

D gene: .
V gene: TRBV28
CDR3 protein: CASNPGRHEAFF

D gene: TRBD2
V gene: TRBV6-5
CDR3 protein: CASTRGSAHEQYF

D gene: .
V gene: TRBV6-1
CDR3 protein: CASSRVGETKNIQYF

D gene: .
V gene: TRBV7-2
CDR3 protein: CASSFRGAATNEKLFF

D gene: TRBD1
V gene: TRBV5-6
CDR3 protein: CASSSGTGVGTGELFF

D gene: TRBD1
V gene: TRBV6-5
CDR3 protein: CASSFGTESNQPQHF

D gene: .
V gene: TRBV6-1
CDR3 protein: CASSPMYEQYF

D gene: .
V gene: TRBV7-9
CDR3 protein: CASSPAETQYF

D gene: .
V gene: TRBV5-1
CDR3 protein: CASSPGTDRERRGTEAFF